The rows below give T cell receptor beta chains drawn from one sample of a study of CD8+ T cells in alopecia areata. Measured with immunoSEQ multiplex PCR; TCRdb has only the in-frame clones, and not every one. The sample consists of 150,000 to 200,000 clones, 60% of them appearing once. The sequencing used CD4+ T cells sorted from blood, collected at week 24, from a patient treated with tofacitinib. These receptors were obtained from a human donor with alopecia areata. The CDR3 runs from the conserved cysteine through the conserved F or W. A D gene is named only where the DNA matches it firmly. Part of the rows lack a size; the others show once, few, many or a class for expanded clones.

-	-	TRBJ1-1	TRBV25-1	CASSFSSTGGEAFF	TGTGCCAGCAGTTTTTCCTCGACAGGAGGCGAAGCTTTCTTT
-	-	TRBJ2-2	TRBV30	CACTGNSHLYGELFF	TGTGCCTGTACCGGTAACAGCCACCTTTACGGGGAGCTGTTTTTT
-	-	TRBJ2-1	TRBV11-3	CASSFSDNEQFF	TGTGCCAGCAGCTTTAGCGACAATGAGCAGTTCTTC
-	-	TRBJ2-1	TRBV6-1	CASRRDGVAHNEQFF	TGTGCCAGCCGTCGAGATGGAGTTGCACACAATGAGCAGTTCTTC
-	TRBD1	TRBJ2-2	TRBV14	CASSWTGTGELFF	TGTGCCAGCAGTTGGACAGGCACCGGGGAGCTGTTTTTT
-	TRBD1	TRBJ1-2	TRBV30	CACLDREHLYGYTF	TGTGCCTGCTTAGACAGGGAACATCTTTATGGCTACACCTTC
few	-	TRBJ2-1	TRBV29-1	CSVEEAIRSEQFF	TGCAGCGTGGAAGAGGCTATCCGGAGTGAGCAGTTCTTC
once	TRBD2	TRBJ2-1	TRBV29-1	CSVEVAGGRREQFF	TGCAGCGTTGAGGTAGCGGGGGGGCGACGTGAGCAGTTCTTC
-	TRBD1	TRBJ1-4	TRBV5-6	CASSWTGDNEKLFF	TGTGCCAGCAGCTGGACAGGGGATAACGAAAAACTGTTTTTT
-	-	TRBJ2-3	TRBV9	CASSVELRPDTQYF	TGTGCCAGCAGCGTAGAGCTACGTCCAGATACGCAGTATTTT
-	-	TRBJ2-1	TRBV5-1	CASSLRAPADEQFF	TGCGCCAGCAGCTTGAGGGCCCCGGCCGATGAGCAGTTCTTC
-	-	TRBJ1-2	TRBV29-1	CSVERQGRGYTF	TGCAGCGTTGAACGGCAGGGCAGGGGCTACACCTTC
-	-	TRBJ2-5	TRBV30	CAWSVSRKETQYF	TGTGCCTGGAGTGTATCCAGGAAAGAGACCCAGTACTTC
-	TRBD1	TRBJ1-2	TRBV30	CAWSGGQGVLDGYTF	TGTGCCTGGAGTGGGGGACAGGGGGTTCTTGATGGCTACACCTTC
-	-	TRBJ2-1	TRBV2	CASSERGIDEQFF	TGTGCCAGCAGTGAACGCGGGATCGATGAGCAGTTCTTC
many	TRBD2	TRBJ2-1	TRBV10-3	CAIGASGKDEQFF	TGTGCCATTGGTGCTAGCGGGAAGGATGAGCAGTTCTTC
-	-	TRBJ2-7	TRBV29-1	CSVVGVQALQYF	TGCAGCGTTGTTGGGGTCCAGGCCCTCCAGTACTTC
-	TRBD1	TRBJ1-6	TRBV10-2	CASSESGQGVLNSPLHF	TGCGCCAGCAGTGAATCGGGACAGGGCGTTCTTAATTCACCCCTCCACTTT
few	TRBD2	TRBJ2-7	TRBV29-1	CSVEREGHEQYF	TGCAGCGTTGAAAGGGAGGGCCACGAGCAGTACTTC
-	-	TRBJ1-1	TRBV29-1	CSVGYTEAFF	TGCAGCGTTGGGTACACTGAAGCTTTCTTT
-	-	TRBJ1-2	TRBV29-1	CSVVRQDYGYTF	TGCAGCGTTGTCCGGCAGGACTATGGCTACACCTTC
-	-	TRBJ1-2	TRBV29-1	CSVEDGPVRGYTF	TGCAGCGTTGAAGACGGCCCAGTAAGGGGCTACACCTTC
once	-	TRBJ2-5	TRBV10-3	CAITGGGQETQYF	TGTGCCATCACGGGTGGGGGTCAAGAGACCCAGTACTTC
few	-	TRBJ2-1	TRBV10-3	CAISVGGLYNEQFF	TGTGCCATCAGTGTCGGGGGGCTCTACAATGAGCAGTTCTTC
-	-	TRBJ2-7	TRBV30	CAWSGQGGDEQYF	TGTGCCTGGAGTGGGCAGGGTGGAGACGAGCAGTACTTC
-	TRBD2	TRBJ2-1	TRBV11-3	CASSLVLLAGDEQFF	TGTGCCAGCAGCTTAGTGCTACTAGCGGGGGATGAGCAGTTCTTC
once	-	TRBJ1-6	TRBV30	CAWSPTLGPLHF	TGTGCCTGGAGTCCCACCCTTGGGCCCCTCCACTTT
-	-	TRBJ2-4	TRBV9	CASSVGIEGKNIQYF	TGTGCCAGCAGCGTAGGAATAGAAGGCAAAAACATTCAGTACTTC
-	-	TRBJ2-3	TRBV7-2	CASSFSNTRTDTQYF	TGTGCCAGCAGCTTTTCAAACACGCGCACAGATACGCAGTATTTT
many	-	TRBJ2-1	TRBV11-2	CASSPRTDNEQFF	TGTGCCAGCAGCCCGCGAACAGACAATGAGCAGTTCTTC
few	TRBD1	TRBJ2-7	TRBV25-1	CASRPGQDRPYEQYF	TGTGCCAGCAGACCCGGACAGGACCGACCTTACGAGCAGTACTTC
-	-	TRBJ1-3	TRBV7-2	CASSLEGSYRIVSGNTIYF	TGTGCCAGCAGCTTAGAAGGGAGTTACAGGATAGTCTCTGGAAACACCATATATTTT
-	-	TRBJ1-6	TRBV10-3	CAISSGAPRTNSPLHF	TGTGCCATCAGTTCAGGGGCCCCACGGACAAATTCACCCCTCCACTTT
-	-	TRBJ1-4	TRBV5-5	CASSQVGGGEKLFF	TGCGCCAGCAGCCAAGTGGGAGGCGGTGAAAAACTGTTTTTT
few	TRBD1	TRBJ1-1	TRBV27	CASSLGTANTEAFF	TGTGCCAGCAGTTTGGGGACAGCGAACACTGAAGCTTTCTTT